This T cell receptor beta chain was obtained from a study of PD-1 blockade in classical Hodgkin lymphoma. Points from the study as a whole: Researchers reported that CD4+ TCR diversity, though not CD8+, rose significantly by C4D1. Newly diagnosed patients had diversity similar to the baseline diversity of complete responders.

Each and every patient relapsed after autologous stem cell transplantation, and patients got differing brentuximab vedotin exposure. Sequencing was performed with immunoSEQ multiplex PCR; in TCRdb, only in-frame clones are kept and a portion is missing. The sample comprises approximately 60,000 clones, about nine tenths of which are singletons, and around 12% rests with the top ten. Germline V gives CDR1 SEHNR, CDR2 FQNEAQ (reference sequence). Trimming cost V 3 bases and J 0 bases, with 12 bases left between them. CDR3 length equals 17 residues. This clone was detected only once. Its antigen is as yet unknown.

The sample consisted of peripheral blood mononuclear cells (PBMCs), taken at baseline. The chain is built from TRBV7-9 and TRBJ1-6; D gene unclear. The origin of this receptor is a human donor with classical Hodgkin lymphoma. The CDR3 sequence is CASSFPAQSSYNSPLHF. As DNA, the CDR3 is TGTGCCAGCAGCTTTCCGGCGCAGAGCTCCTATAATTCACCCCTCCACTTT.